The following is a TCR beta chain sequence with its context. These data originate in a study of shared clonotypes between healthy human individuals. Profiling relied on immunoSEQ multiplex PCR, and the TCRdb table lists in-frame clones only, not all of them. The sample has 2 million to 3 million clones; 80% to 95% are singletons. The donors, all of them Caucasian adults, lived in Nashville, Tennessee. The CDR3 contains 15 residues. Germline CDR1 and CDR2: SGHNT and YYREEE (reference sequence). After removal of 0 bases from V and 7 bases from J, the junction contained 4 bases not matched to a gene. The sample comprised naive CD4+ T cells from PBMCs. Indicated subset: CD45RA+ positively selected. The rearrangement uses TRBV5-4 and TRBJ2-1; 10 nucleotides agree with TRBD2. This TCR derives from a man younger than 35 in good health. Some clones in this sample may be carry-over from other donors' samples. The DNA for the CDR3 is TGTGCCAGCAGCTTGGCACTAGCGGGAAATAATGAGCAGTTCTTC. This encodes CASSLALAGNNEQFF.